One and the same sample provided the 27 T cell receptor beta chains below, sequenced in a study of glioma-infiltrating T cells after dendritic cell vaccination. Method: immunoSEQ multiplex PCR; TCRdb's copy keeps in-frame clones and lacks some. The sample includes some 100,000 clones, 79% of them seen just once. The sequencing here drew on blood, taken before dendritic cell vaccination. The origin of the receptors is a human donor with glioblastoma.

CDR3 in amino acids: CASSPPVQGTMGARRNTEAFF. The CDR3 coding sequence is TGTGCCAGCTCACCCCCAGTACAGGGGACGATGGGCGCCAGACGGAACACTGAAGCTTTCTTT. The chain couples TRBV18 to TRBJ1-1; 7 nucleotides agree with TRBD1. The CDR3 contains 21 residues. CDR1 is KGHSH and CDR2 is LQKENI in the germline V gene. V was clipped by 3 bases and J by 1 base; unmatched bases: 23. The entire variable domain, with the rest obtained from reference TRBV18 and TRBJ1-1, is as follows: NAGVMQNPRHLVRRRGQEARLRCSPMKGHSHVYWYRQLPEEGLKFMVYLQKENIIDESGMPKERFSAEFPKEGPSILRIQQVVRGDSAAYFCASSPPVQGTMGARRNTEAFFGQGTRLTVV.

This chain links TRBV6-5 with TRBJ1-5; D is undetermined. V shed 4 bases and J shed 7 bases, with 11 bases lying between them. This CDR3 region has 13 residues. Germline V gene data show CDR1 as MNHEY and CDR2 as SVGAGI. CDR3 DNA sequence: TGTGCCAGCAGTTCCGGGATTGGGCAGCCCCAGCATTTT. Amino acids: CASSSGIGQPQHF.

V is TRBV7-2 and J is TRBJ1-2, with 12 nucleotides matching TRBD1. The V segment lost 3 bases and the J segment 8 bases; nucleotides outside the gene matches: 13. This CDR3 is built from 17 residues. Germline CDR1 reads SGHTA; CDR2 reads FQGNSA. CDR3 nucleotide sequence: TGTGCCAGCAGCTTGAGTCGAGCGGGACAGGGGGCATCCGGCTACACCTTC. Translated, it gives CASSLSRAGQGASGYTF. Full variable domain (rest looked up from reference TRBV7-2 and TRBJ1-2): GAGVSQSPSNKVTEKGKDVELRCDPISGHTALYWYRQSLGQGLEFLIYFQGNSAPDKSGLPSDRFSAERTGGSVSTLTIQRTQQEDSAVYLCASSLSRAGQGASGYTFGSGTRLTVV.

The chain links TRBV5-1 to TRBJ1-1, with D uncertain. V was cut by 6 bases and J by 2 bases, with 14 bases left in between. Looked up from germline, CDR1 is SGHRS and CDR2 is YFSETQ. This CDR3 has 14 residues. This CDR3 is CASTPTPTNTEAFF. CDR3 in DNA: TGCGCCAGCACCCCCACTCCGACTAACACTGAAGCTTTCTTT.

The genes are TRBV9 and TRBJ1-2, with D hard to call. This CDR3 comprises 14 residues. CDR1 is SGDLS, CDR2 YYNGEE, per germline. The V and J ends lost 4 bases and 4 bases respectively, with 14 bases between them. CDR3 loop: CASSRDVGSYGYTF. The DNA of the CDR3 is TGTGCCAGCAGCCGCGACGTAGGGAGCTATGGCTACACCTTC.

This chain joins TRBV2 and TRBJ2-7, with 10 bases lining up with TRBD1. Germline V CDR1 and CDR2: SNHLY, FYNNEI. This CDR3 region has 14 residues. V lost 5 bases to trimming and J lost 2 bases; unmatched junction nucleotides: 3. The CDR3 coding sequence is TGTGCCAGCAGTCGACAGGGGGCGACCTACGAGCAGTACTTC. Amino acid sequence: CASSRQGATYEQYF.

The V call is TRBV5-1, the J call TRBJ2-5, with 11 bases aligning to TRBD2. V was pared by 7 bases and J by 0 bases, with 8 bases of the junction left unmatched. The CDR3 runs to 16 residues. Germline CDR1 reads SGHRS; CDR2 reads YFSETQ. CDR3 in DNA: TGCGCCAGCTTTGAACTTAGCGGGGGGGACCAAGAGACCCAGTACTTC. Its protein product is CASFELSGGDQETQYF.

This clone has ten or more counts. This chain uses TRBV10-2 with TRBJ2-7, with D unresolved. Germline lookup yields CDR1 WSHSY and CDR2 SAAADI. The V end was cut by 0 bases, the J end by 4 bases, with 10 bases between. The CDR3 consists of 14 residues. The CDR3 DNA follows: TGCGCCAGCAGTGAGTCCTCCTTCCCTTACGAGCAGTACTTC. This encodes CASSESSFPYEQYF.

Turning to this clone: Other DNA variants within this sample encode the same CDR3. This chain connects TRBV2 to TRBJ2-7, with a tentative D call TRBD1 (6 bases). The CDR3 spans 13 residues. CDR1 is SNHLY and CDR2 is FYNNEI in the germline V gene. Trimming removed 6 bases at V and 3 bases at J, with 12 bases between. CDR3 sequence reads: CASSEDRNYEQYF. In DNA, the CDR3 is TGTGCCAGCAGCGAGGACAGAAACTACGAGCAGTACTTC.

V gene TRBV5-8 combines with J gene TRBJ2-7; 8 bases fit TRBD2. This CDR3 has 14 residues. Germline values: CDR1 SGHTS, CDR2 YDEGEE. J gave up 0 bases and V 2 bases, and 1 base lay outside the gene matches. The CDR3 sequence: CASSFSGNSYEQYF. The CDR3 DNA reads TGTGCCAGCAGCTTTAGCGGGAACTCCTACGAGCAGTACTTC.

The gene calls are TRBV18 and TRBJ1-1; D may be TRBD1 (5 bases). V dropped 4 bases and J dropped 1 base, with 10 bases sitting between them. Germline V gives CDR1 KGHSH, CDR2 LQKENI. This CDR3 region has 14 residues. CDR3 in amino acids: CASSQLDRNTEAFF. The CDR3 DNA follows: TGTGCCAGCTCACAGCTTGACAGGAACACTGAAGCTTTCTTT. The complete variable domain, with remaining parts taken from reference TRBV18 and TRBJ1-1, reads NAGVMQNPRHLVRRRGQEARLRCSPMKGHSHVYWYRQLPEEGLKFMVYLQKENIIDESGMPKERFSAEFPKEGPSILRIQQVVRGDSAAYFCASSQLDRNTEAFFGQGTRLTVV.

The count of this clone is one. As DNA, the CDR3 is TGTGCCAGTAGTACGAACATAAATTCACCCCTCCACTTT. It translates to CASSTNINSPLHF. The chain joins TRBV19 to TRBJ1-6; D not certain. Germline CDR1 reads LNHDA; CDR2 reads SQIVND (reference sequence). V was pared by 4 bases and J by 7 bases, with 8 bases between. This CDR3 is 13 amino acids long.

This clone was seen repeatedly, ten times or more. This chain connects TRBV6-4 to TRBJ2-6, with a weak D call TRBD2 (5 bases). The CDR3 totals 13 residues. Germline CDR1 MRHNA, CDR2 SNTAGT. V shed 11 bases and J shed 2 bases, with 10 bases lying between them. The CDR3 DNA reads TGTGCCGCCAGCGGCCCTGGGGCCAACGTCCTGACTTTC. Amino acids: CAASGPGANVLTF.

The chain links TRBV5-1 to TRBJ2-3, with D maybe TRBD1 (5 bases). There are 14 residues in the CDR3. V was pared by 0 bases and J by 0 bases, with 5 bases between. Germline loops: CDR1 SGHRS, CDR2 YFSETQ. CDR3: CASSLGQSTDTQYF. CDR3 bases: TGCGCCAGCAGCTTGGGACAGAGCACAGATACGCAGTATTTT.

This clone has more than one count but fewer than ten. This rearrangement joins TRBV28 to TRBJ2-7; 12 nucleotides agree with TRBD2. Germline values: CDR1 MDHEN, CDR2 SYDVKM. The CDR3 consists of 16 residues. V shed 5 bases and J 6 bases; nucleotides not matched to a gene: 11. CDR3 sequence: CASSTRTSGIRREQYF. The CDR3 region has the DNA TGTGCCAGCAGTACCCGGACTAGCGGGATAAGGCGCGAGCAGTACTTC.

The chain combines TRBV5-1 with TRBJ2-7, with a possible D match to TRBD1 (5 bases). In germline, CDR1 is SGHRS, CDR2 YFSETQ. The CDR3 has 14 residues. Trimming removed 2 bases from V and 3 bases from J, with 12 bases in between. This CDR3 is CASSFNSGNYEQYF. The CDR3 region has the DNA TGCGCCAGCAGCTTCAATTCAGGGAACTACGAGCAGTACTTC.

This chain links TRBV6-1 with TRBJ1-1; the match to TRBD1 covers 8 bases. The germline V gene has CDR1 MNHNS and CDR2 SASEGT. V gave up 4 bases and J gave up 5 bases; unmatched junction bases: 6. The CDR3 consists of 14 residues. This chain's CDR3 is CASSVSGGLTEAFF. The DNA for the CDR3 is TGTGCCAGCAGTGTTTCAGGGGGCCTTACTGAAGCTTTCTTT.

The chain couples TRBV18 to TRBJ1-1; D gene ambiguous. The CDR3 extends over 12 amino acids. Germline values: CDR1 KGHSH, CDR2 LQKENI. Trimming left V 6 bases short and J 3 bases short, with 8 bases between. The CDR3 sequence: CASSSRDTEAFF. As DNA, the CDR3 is TGTGCCAGCTCCTCGAGGGACACTGAAGCTTTCTTT.

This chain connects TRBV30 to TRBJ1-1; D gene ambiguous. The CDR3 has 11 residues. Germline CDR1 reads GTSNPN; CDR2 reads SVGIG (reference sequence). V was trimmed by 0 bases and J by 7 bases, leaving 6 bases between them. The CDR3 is CAWSVAVEAFF. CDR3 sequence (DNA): TGTGCCTGGAGTGTAGCTGTTGAAGCTTTCTTT.

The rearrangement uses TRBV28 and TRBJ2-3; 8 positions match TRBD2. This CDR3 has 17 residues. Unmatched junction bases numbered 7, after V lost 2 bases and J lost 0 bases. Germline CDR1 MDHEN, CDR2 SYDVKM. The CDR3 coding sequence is TGTGCCAGCAGTTTACGGGAGGGAACTCCTAGCACAGATACGCAGTATTTT. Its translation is CASSLREGTPSTDTQYF.

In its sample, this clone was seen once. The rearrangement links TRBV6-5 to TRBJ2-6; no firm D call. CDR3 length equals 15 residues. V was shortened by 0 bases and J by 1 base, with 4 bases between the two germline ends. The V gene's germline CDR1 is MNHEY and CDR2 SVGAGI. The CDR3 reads CASSYSYSGANVLTF. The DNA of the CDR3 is TGTGCCAGCAGTTACTCATATTCTGGGGCCAACGTCCTGACTTTC.

CDR3 coding DNA: TGTGCCAGCAGTGAATTACAGGGTACCGAAGCTTTCTTT. Translated: CASSELQGTEAFF. The V gene is TRBV25-1, the J gene TRBJ1-1; possibly TRBD1 for D (6 bases). Germline values: CDR1 MGHDK, CDR2 SYGVNS. V was cut by 1 base and J by 8 bases, with 11 bases left in between. The CDR3 length is 13 residues. The full variable domain, completed using reference TRBV25-1 and TRBJ1-1, is EADIYQTPRYLVIGTGKKITLECSQTMGHDKMYWYQQDPGMELHLIHYSYGVNSTEKGDLSSESTVSRIRTEHFPLTLESARPSHTSQYLCASSELQGTEAFFGQGTRLTVV.

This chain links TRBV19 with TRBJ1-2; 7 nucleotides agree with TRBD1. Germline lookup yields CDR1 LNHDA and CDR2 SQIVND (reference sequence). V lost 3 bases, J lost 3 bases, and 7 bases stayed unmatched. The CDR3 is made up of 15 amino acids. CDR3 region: CASSIYRGLDYGYTF. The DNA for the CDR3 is TGTGCCAGTAGTATTTATAGGGGGCTGGACTATGGCTACACCTTC.

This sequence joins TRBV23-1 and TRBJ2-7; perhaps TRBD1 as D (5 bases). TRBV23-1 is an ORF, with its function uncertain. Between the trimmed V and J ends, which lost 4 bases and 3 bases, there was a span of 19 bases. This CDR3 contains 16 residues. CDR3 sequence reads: CASSPMLLAGLYEQYF. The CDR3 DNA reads TGCGCCAGCAGTCCGATGCTTCTGGCAGGGCTCTACGAGCAGTACTTC.

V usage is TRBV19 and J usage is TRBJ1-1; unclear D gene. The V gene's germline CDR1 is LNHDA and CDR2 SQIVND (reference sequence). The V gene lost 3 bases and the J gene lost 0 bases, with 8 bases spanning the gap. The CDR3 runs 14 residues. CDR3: CASSIYNMNTEAFF. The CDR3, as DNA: TGTGCCAGTAGTATTTACAACATGAACACTGAAGCTTTCTTT.

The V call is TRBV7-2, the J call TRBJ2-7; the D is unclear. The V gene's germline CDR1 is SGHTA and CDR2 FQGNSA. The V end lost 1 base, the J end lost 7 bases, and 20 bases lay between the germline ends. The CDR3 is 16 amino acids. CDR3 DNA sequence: TGTGCCAGCAGCTTAGATGCGCTCCGAATGCTGAGGGAGCAGTACTTC. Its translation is CASSLDALRMLREQYF.

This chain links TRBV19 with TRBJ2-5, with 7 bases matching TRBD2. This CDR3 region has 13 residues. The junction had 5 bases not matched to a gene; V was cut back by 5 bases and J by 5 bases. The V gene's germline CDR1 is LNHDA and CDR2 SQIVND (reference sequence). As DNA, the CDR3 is TGTGCCAGTAGTCTTCAGGGAGGGGAGACCCAGTACTTC. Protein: CASSLQGGETQYF.